A single sample gave rise to the 4 T cell receptor beta chains below, sequenced in a study of T cell changes during pregnancy in multiple sclerosis (dated by TCRdb to the late 2010s). Receptor libraries were prepared by the immunoSEQ multiplex PCR assay. This is the immuneACCESS table as TCRdb keeps it, with only in-frame sequences that have V and J called. A part of the clones is gone; compared with another copy, unresolved V genes explain less than half, and the rest is unexplained. The sample profile shows tens of thousands of clones; around 90% of them were found once. The ten largest clones add up to 0.9% to 0.95% of the sample. The sequences come from peripheral blood, collected before pregnancy. The receptors stem from a female donor with multiple sclerosis, enrolled in a pregnancy study.

CDR3 sequence reads: CAWRGKDRGRGQPQHF. In nucleotides, the CDR3 is TGTGCCTGGAGGGGAAAAGACAGGGGGCGCGGGCAGCCCCAGCATTTT. V is TRBV30 and J is TRBJ1-5; 10 bases line up with TRBD1. Germline CDR1 and CDR2: GTSNPN and SVGIG (reference sequence). CDR3 length: 16 amino acids. V lost 3 bases to trimming and J lost 7 bases; unmatched junction nucleotides: 12.

This rearrangement joins TRBV5-1 to TRBJ2-1; the match to TRBD2 covers 13 bases. Germline assignment: CDR1 SGHRS and CDR2 YFSETQ. The junction had 8 bases not matched to a gene; V was cut back by 8 bases and J by 6 bases. The CDR3 has 15 residues. The CDR3 nucleotides are TGCGCCAGTCAGATGACTAGCGGGAGGTTCAATGAGCAGTTCTTC. This encodes CASQMTSGRFNEQFF.

The J gene is TRBJ1-6, the V gene TRBV5-1; possibly TRBD1 for D (5 bases). Trimming removed 0 bases from V and 9 bases from J, with 10 bases in between. The CDR3 length is 14 residues. Germline CDR1 is SGHRS and CDR2 is YFSETQ. The CDR3 nucleotides read TGCGCCAGCAGCTTGGCAGGGTACGGTTCACCCCTCCACTTT. Protein: CASSLAGYGSPLHF.

The V and J genes are TRBV15 and TRBJ2-3; D may be TRBD1 (5 bases). The CDR3 length is 17 residues. Trimming shortened V by 5 bases and J by 2 bases, and 20 bases separated the two germline ends. Looked up from germline, CDR1 is LNHNV and CDR2 is YYDKDF (reference sequence). The DNA of the CDR3 is TGTGCCACCAGCCACCCTGGGGCCCAACGCCCCACAGATACGCAGTATTTT. It codes for CATSHPGAQRPTDTQYF.